The T cell receptor (beta chain) described here comes from a study of blood T cell repertoires in COVID-19. Study context: Collection of acute and convalescent COVID-19 samples took place in the United States, Italy and Spain. Sources were T cells, B-cell-depleted T cells, or PBMCs; the material itself was cDNA or gDNA.

Methods used by the authors: Reference gene primer amplification gave estimated nucleated cell counts. Assay: immunoSEQ multiplex PCR; the TCRdb copy retains only in-frame clones and omits some. V and J calls and clone size are as listed in that table; D and trimming were resolved from the DNA. The repertoire includes roughly 130,000 clones, about 83% of them detected once, and around 9.5% sits in the top ten. The trim removed 4 bases at V and 3 bases at J, leaving 6 bases unmatched. Germline CDR1 reads SGHNT; CDR2 reads YYREEE (reference sequence). This CDR3 is built from 15 residues. Seattle patients were enrolled while actively infected and followed longitudinally.

The sequencing sample was made of peripheral blood. The chain recombines TRBV5-4 with TRBJ2-7; TRBD1 matches at 11 bases. The sequence came from a young man with COVID-19, enrolled during active disease. The CDR3 loop is CASSPGQGGVYEQYF. The CDR3 nucleotides read TGTGCCAGCAGCCCGGGACAGGGGGGGGTCTACGAGCAGTACTTC.